A single sample gave rise to the 25 T cell receptor beta chains below, sequenced in a study of T cell responses to AZD1222 COVID-19 vaccine. Profiling relied on immunoSEQ multiplex PCR, and the TCRdb table lists in-frame clones only, not all of them. In the table there are 100,000 to 140,000 clones, 70% to 90% of which are singletons. The specimen was peripheral blood, collected on day 0 of AZD1222 vaccination. The source is an adult in good health.

This clone was observed a few times. The chain is built from TRBV13 and TRBJ2-1; D call uncertain. This CDR3 region has 15 residues. The germline V and J ends were trimmed by 0 bases and 0 bases, with 6 bases remaining between them. Germline V gene data show CDR1 as PRHDT and CDR2 as FYEKMQ (reference sequence). The CDR3 bases are TGTGCCAGCAGCTTAGGTAGGAGCTCCTACAATGAGCAGTTCTTC. It is translated as CASSLGRSSYNEQFF. Drawing the rest from reference TRBV13 and TRBJ2-1, the complete variable domain is AAGVIQSPRHLIKEKRETATLKCYPIPRHDTVYWYQQGPGQDPQFLISFYEKMQSDKGSIPDRFSAQQFSDYHSELNMSSLELGDSALYFCASSLGRSSYNEQFFGPGTRLTVL.

J is TRBJ2-5 and V is TRBV20-1, with D uncertain. Trimming stripped 5 bases from V and 5 bases from J, with 9 bases between. Germline V gene sequence: CDR1 DFQATT, CDR2 SNEGSKA (reference sequence). The CDR3 length is 11 residues. CDR3 loop: CSAPSAETQYF. The CDR3 region has the DNA TGCAGTGCTCCGAGTGCCGAGACCCAGTACTTC.

This rearrangement joins TRBV11-2 to TRBJ2-7, with 7 bases fitting TRBD2. With V trimmed by 0 bases and J by 5 bases, 4 bases remained unmatched. The CDR3 length is 14 residues. Looked up from germline, CDR1 is SGHAT and CDR2 is FQNNGV. CDR3 protein: CASSLDYGGDEQYF. CDR3 nucleotide sequence: TGTGCCAGCAGCTTAGATTATGGGGGGGACGAGCAGTACTTC.

This chain links TRBV3-1 (or the pseudogene TRBV3-2) with TRBJ2-3; D is unclear. The V end lost 0 bases, the J end lost 6 bases, and 4 bases lay between the germline ends. The CDR3 consists of 12 residues. The germline CDR1 and CDR2 sequences are LGHDT and YNNKEL (reference sequence). DNA for the CDR3: TGTGCCAGCAGCCAAGATCTGGATACGCAGTATTTT. It codes for CASSQDLDTQYF.

The J gene is TRBJ2-2, the V gene TRBV7-2; 7 bases match TRBD2. Germline lookup yields CDR1 SGHTA and CDR2 FQGNSA. V trimming: 2 bases; J trimming: 0 bases; junction bases outside the gene matches: 6. CDR3 length: 17 amino acids. The chain's CDR3 is CASSLLGGSANTGELFF. DNA for the CDR3: TGTGCCAGCAGCTTATTAGGCGGGAGCGCGAACACCGGGGAGCTGTTTTTT.

This clone was recorded once. The rearrangement links TRBV15 to TRBJ2-3, with 8 bases fitting TRBD2. This CDR3 comprises 16 residues. Germline CDR1 is LNHNV and CDR2 is YYDKDF (reference sequence). J lost 2 bases, V lost 3 bases, and 7 bases had no gene match. The CDR3 is CATSSRSAGDTDTQYF. The DNA for the CDR3 is TGTGCCACCAGCAGTCGGTCAGCGGGAGACACAGATACGCAGTATTTT.

The chain has TRBV5-6 and TRBJ2-3; the match to TRBD2 covers 8 bases. J lost 4 bases, V lost 3 bases, and 7 bases had no gene match. CDR1 is SGHDT, CDR2 YYEEEE, per germline. There are 15 residues in the CDR3. CDR3 sequence (DNA): TGTGCCAGCAGCTCCCTGGCGGGAGGCTCAGATACGCAGTATTTT. Protein: CASSSLAGGSDTQYF.

Details on this clone: The same CDR3 also results from other DNA sequences found in this sample. V gene TRBV28 combines with J gene TRBJ1-2; TRBD1 aligns across 7 bases. J gave up 2 bases and V 6 bases, and 3 bases lay outside the gene matches. The CDR3 runs to 13 residues. The germline V gene encodes CDR1 MDHEN and CDR2 SYDVKM. In DNA form, the CDR3 reads TGTGCCAGCAGCCCGGGACAGAACTATGGCTACACCTTC. Encoded protein: CASSPGQNYGYTF.

The chain links TRBV5-1 to TRBJ2-3; 9 bases agree with TRBD2. CDR1 and CDR2 (germline): SGHRS, YFSETQ. CDR3 size: 16 residues. The J segment lost 2 bases and the V segment lost 0 bases, leaving 4 bases of the junction unmatched. In DNA, the CDR3 is TGCGCCAGCAGCTTGGGGCTAGCGGGACCCACAGATACGCAGTATTTT. Its protein product is CASSLGLAGPTDTQYF.

This chain connects TRBV27 to TRBJ1-2; D remains ambiguous. Germline V gene lookup returns CDR1 MNHEY and CDR2 SMNVEV (reference sequence). V dropped 2 bases and J dropped 1 base, with 11 bases sitting between them. This CDR3 spans 15 amino acids. Here the CDR3 reads CASSLNPSFNYGYTF. The CDR3 nucleotides are TGTGCCAGCAGTTTAAACCCTTCGTTTAACTATGGCTACACCTTC.

This chain uses TRBV5-1 with TRBJ2-2, with D uncertain. CDR3 length: 12 amino acids. Trimming cost V 3 bases and J 3 bases, with 3 bases left between them. In germline, CDR1 is SGHRS, CDR2 YFSETQ. The CDR3 loop is CASSWDTGELFF. CDR3 nucleotide sequence: TGCGCCAGCAGCTGGGACACCGGGGAGCTGTTTTTT.

The chain uses TRBV5-1 and TRBJ2-7; D uncertain. V dropped 4 bases and J dropped 1 base, with 9 bases sitting between them. This CDR3 has 13 amino acids. Germline V gene data show CDR1 as SGHRS and CDR2 as YFSETQ. CDR3 nucleotides: TGCGCCAGCAGCCCACTATGGTCCTACGAGCAGTACTTC. Translated: CASSPLWSYEQYF.

This rearrangement joins TRBV4-1 to TRBJ2-2; no clear D. Trimming left V 4 bases short and J 1 base short, with 16 bases between. Germline assignment: CDR1 MGHRA and CDR2 YSYEKL. The CDR3 contains 17 residues. CDR3 in DNA: TGCGCCAGCAGCCGGAAGAGTTTTTACAGGAACACCGGGGAGCTGTTTTTT. Translated: CASSRKSFYRNTGELFF.

The chain recombines TRBV28 with TRBJ1-1; the D is unclear. The CDR3 has 11 amino acids. Germline values: CDR1 MDHEN, CDR2 SYDVKM. V was cut by 4 bases and J by 10 bases, with 10 bases left in between. CDR3 loop: CASSWIGIAFF. In DNA form, the CDR3 reads TGTGCCAGCAGTTGGATCGGCATAGCTTTCTTT.

The chain has TRBV5-4 and TRBJ2-1, with 10 nucleotides matching TRBD2. V was pared by 4 bases and J by 6 bases, with 10 bases of the junction left unmatched. CDR3 length equals 16 residues. The germline V gene has CDR1 SGHNT and CDR2 YYREEE (reference sequence). This CDR3 is CASSVRLAGVGNEQFF. The CDR3 coding sequence is TGTGCCAGCAGCGTACGCCTAGCGGGAGTGGGCAATGAGCAGTTCTTC.

This clone was detected many times. This chain uses TRBV19 with TRBJ2-3; 10 bases fit TRBD1. Looked up from germline, CDR1 is LNHDA and CDR2 is SQIVND (reference sequence). This CDR3 is 14 amino acids long. Germline trimming cut 6 bases from V and 2 bases from J; bases unmatched to any gene: 2. The CDR3: CASRGQGDTDTQYF. DNA of the CDR3: TGTGCCAGTAGAGGACAGGGGGACACAGATACGCAGTATTTT.

The chain couples TRBV27 to TRBJ2-7; 8 nucleotides match TRBD1. V gave up 5 bases and J gave up 0 bases; unmatched junction bases: 9. The CDR3 spans 16 residues. Germline loops: CDR1 MNHEY, CDR2 SMNVEV (reference sequence). The CDR3 nucleotides are TGTGCCAGCAGTATCAAACAGGGGGGAGTCTCCTACGAGCAGTACTTC. It specifies CASSIKQGGVSYEQYF.

V usage is TRBV9 and J usage is TRBJ1-3; no clear D gene. The V gene's germline CDR1 is SGDLS and CDR2 YYNGEE. CDR3 size: 11 residues. V lost 0 bases and J lost 8, with 3 bases in between. As DNA, the CDR3 is TGTGCCAGCAGCGTAGGGGACACCATATATTTT. Translated, it gives CASSVGDTIYF.

The chain has TRBV6-6 and TRBJ1-2; D is possibly TRBD1 (5 bases). The CDR3 is made up of 13 amino acids. From germline, CDR1 is MNHNY and CDR2 SVGAGI (reference sequence). Deletions cut 6 bases from V and 3 bases from J, with 11 bases between. This CDR3 is CASRNGADYGYTF. CDR3 in DNA: TGTGCCAGCAGAAACGGGGCGGACTATGGCTACACCTTC.

V and J are TRBV28 and TRBJ1-2; D unresolved. This CDR3 comprises 13 residues. Trimming took 7 bases from V and 2 from J, leaving 11 bases between them. Germline values: CDR1 MDHEN, CDR2 SYDVKM. CDR3 sequence (DNA): TGTGCCAGCAATACACTAAACAACTATGGCTACACCTTC. Encoded protein: CASNTLNNYGYTF.

This clone was observed once. The rearrangement links TRBV14 to TRBJ2-3, with D perhaps matching TRBD2 (6 bases). The germline V and J ends were trimmed by 1 base and 1 base, with 15 bases remaining between them. The CDR3 contains 17 residues. The germline gives CDR1 SGHDN, CDR2 FVKESK. The CDR3 is CASSQAPAGFGTDTQYF. The CDR3 DNA is TGTGCCAGCAGCCAAGCCCCCGCGGGATTTGGCACAGATACGCAGTATTTT.

This chain connects TRBV20-1 to TRBJ2-7; D remains unclear. Germline V gives CDR1 DFQATT, CDR2 SNEGSKA (reference sequence). This CDR3 has 11 residues. V gave up 3 bases and J gave up 7 bases, with 10 bases separating them. The CDR3 here is CSASLIGEQYF. The CDR3 DNA reads as TGCAGTGCTAGCCTGATAGGAGAGCAGTACTTC.

The chain employs TRBV7-2 and TRBJ1-2; no clear D gene. CDR3 length equals 16 residues. Deletions cut 0 bases from V and 7 bases from J, with 18 bases between. Germline CDR1 SGHTA, CDR2 FQGNSA. In DNA form, the CDR3 reads TGTGCCAGCAGCTTAGCGATGACGGGAAGAAGGGCTGGCTACACCTTC. Its translation is CASSLAMTGRRAGYTF. Drawing the rest from reference TRBV7-2 and TRBJ1-2, the complete variable domain is GAGVSQSPSNKVTEKGKDVELRCDPISGHTALYWYRQSLGQGLEFLIYFQGNSAPDKSGLPSDRFSAERTGGSVSTLTIQRTQQEDSAVYLCASSLAMTGRRAGYTFGSGTRLTVV.

The chain recombines TRBV27 with TRBJ1-6; D is undetermined. The V gene lost 2 bases and the J gene lost 3 bases, with 8 bases spanning the gap. The CDR3 consists of 15 residues. The germline gives CDR1 MNHEY, CDR2 SMNVEV (reference sequence). CDR3 DNA sequence: TGTGCCAGCAGTTTAGGGAAGGTCTATAATTCACCCCTCCACTTT. Amino acids: CASSLGKVYNSPLHF.

The chain couples TRBV28 to TRBJ1-3, with 9 positions matching TRBD1. CDR1 is MDHEN, CDR2 SYDVKM, per germline. Trimming took 5 bases from V and 11 from J; bases not matched to a gene: 4. This CDR3 contains 12 residues. CDR3 DNA sequence: TGTGCCAGCAGTCCGCGGGACAGGGCCATATATTTT. As protein: CASSPRDRAIYF.